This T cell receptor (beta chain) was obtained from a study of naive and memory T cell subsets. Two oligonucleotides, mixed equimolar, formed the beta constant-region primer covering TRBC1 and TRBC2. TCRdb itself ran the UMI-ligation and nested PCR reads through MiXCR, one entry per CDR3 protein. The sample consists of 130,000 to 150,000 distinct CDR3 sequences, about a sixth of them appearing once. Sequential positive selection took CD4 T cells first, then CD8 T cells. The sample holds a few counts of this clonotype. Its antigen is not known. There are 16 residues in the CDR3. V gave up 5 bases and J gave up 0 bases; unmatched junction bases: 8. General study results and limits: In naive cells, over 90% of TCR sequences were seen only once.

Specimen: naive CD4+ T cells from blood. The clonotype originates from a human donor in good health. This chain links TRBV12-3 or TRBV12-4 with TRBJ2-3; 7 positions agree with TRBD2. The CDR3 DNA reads TGTGCCAGCAGTCGCCGGACTAGATCTAGCACAGATACGCAGTATTTT. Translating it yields CASSRRTRSSTDTQYF.